The 30 T cell receptor beta chains below were found in one sample sequenced in a study of early T cells in non-severe SARS-CoV-2 infection. TCRdb passed the 5' RACE reads through MiXCR, listing each CDR3 protein once. The sample carries some 22,000 distinct CDR3 sequences, 4.5% recorded once. Sequencing input: whole blood. The receptors originated from an adult who was a healthcare worker with PCR-confirmed SARS-CoV-2 infection or an uninfected control (not recorded which).

This clonotype came up many times. The chain uses TRBV28 and TRBJ2-3, with D possibly matching TRBD2 (6 bases). V was shortened by 4 bases and J by 0 bases, with 14 bases between the two germline ends. Germline V CDR1 and CDR2: MDHEN, SYDVKM. The CDR3 is 16 amino acids. In nucleotides, the CDR3 is TGTGCCAGCAGTTACTCTATAGCGGCTAGCACAGATACGCAGTATTTT. This sequence encodes CASSYSIAASTDTQYF.

This clonotype turned up a few times. The rearrangement joins TRBV7-8 to TRBJ2-3; 8 bases match TRBD2. The CDR3 has 17 amino acids. Trimming cost V 5 bases and J 0 bases; bases outside gene matches: 10. Germline V gene data show CDR1 as SGHVS and CDR2 as FQNEAQ. CDR3 amino acids: CASSALYRGGSTDTQYF. CDR3 nucleotides: TGTGCCAGCAGCGCTCTATACCGGGGGGGAAGCACAGATACGCAGTATTTT.

This clonotype was picked up many times. J is TRBJ2-7 and V is TRBV6-1; D possibly corresponds to TRBD1 (6 bases). Trimming removed 0 bases at V and 0 bases at J, with 6 bases between. Germline V CDR1 and CDR2: MNHNS, SASEGT. The CDR3 loop spans 14 amino acids. This CDR3 is CASSEADSSYEQYF. CDR3 nucleotides: TGTGCCAGCAGTGAAGCGGACAGCTCCTACGAGCAGTACTTC.

The chain links TRBV7-8 to TRBJ1-4, with 8 bases that match TRBD1. V dropped 5 bases and J dropped 2; count of bases not matched to a gene: 10. In germline, CDR1 is SGHVS, CDR2 FQNEAQ. CDR3 size: 17 residues. The CDR3 is CASSKDRAPWTNEKLFF. DNA for the CDR3: TGTGCCAGCAGCAAGGACAGGGCGCCGTGGACTAATGAAAAACTGTTTTTT.

Ten or more counts support this clonotype. The chain carries TRBV6-5 and TRBJ2-2, with TRBD2 identical over 7 bases. V lost 2 bases and J lost 1; bases outside the gene matches: 7. Germline CDR1 reads MNHEY; CDR2 reads SVGAGI. This CDR3 contains 17 residues. CDR3 nucleotide sequence: TGTGCCAGCAGTTACGGAAACGGGGGGTGGAACACCGGGGAGCTGTTTTTT. Translation: CASSYGNGGWNTGELFF.

The chain employs TRBV4-2 and TRBJ2-7; D is unresolved. Germline loops: CDR1 LGHNA, CDR2 YNFKEQ. Trimming removed 0 bases at V and 3 bases at J, with 6 bases between. This CDR3 region has 13 residues. The CDR3, as DNA: TGTGCCAGCAGCCAAGATCCGGTCTACGAGCAGTACTTC. This gives the protein CASSQDPVYEQYF.

This clonotype was seen only a few times. The chain has TRBV5-5 and TRBJ1-6, with 8 positions matching TRBD1. CDR1 is SGHKS, CDR2 YYEKEE, per germline (reference sequence). Trimming took 3 bases from V and 10 from J; bases not matched to a gene: 3. The CDR3 runs to 13 residues. CDR3 region: CASSSDRESPLHF. The CDR3 DNA follows: TGTGCCAGCAGCTCGGACAGGGAATCACCCCTCCACTTT.

The chain has TRBV7-6 and TRBJ1-3, with a weak D call TRBD1 (6 bases). Germline lookup yields CDR1 SGHVS and CDR2 FNYEAQ. The V end was cut by 3 bases, the J end by 0 bases, with 12 bases between. The CDR3 has 16 residues. The DNA of the CDR3 is TGTGCCAGCAGCTTGGGTGGGACATACTCTGGAAACACCATATATTTT. Its translation is CASSLGGTYSGNTIYF.

Notes on this clonotype: Compared with germline, one end of the junction differs, possibly owing to a read error. This chain joins TRBV18 and TRBJ1-1, with D unclear. The CDR3 is 15 residues long. Germline CDR1 reads KGHSH; CDR2 reads LQKENI. DNA for the CDR3: TGTGCCAGCTCACCAGCGGGGTGGAGGAACACTGAAGTTTTCTTT. Its translation: CASSPAGWRNTEVFF.

This clonotype was found many times. V usage is TRBV19 and J usage is TRBJ1-1, with D perhaps matching TRBD1 (6 bases). The V gene lost 5 bases and the J gene lost 0 bases, with 22 bases spanning the gap. In germline, CDR1 is LNHDA, CDR2 SQIVND (reference sequence). CDR3 length: 18 amino acids. In nucleotides, the CDR3 is TGTGCCAGTAGTCGGAGGGGGGGCGCCGGAGATCTGAACACTGAAGCTTTCTTT. This encodes CASSRRGGAGDLNTEAFF.

This clonotype was seen a handful of times. This chain joins TRBV28 and TRBJ2-5; D remains unclear. This CDR3 has 14 amino acids. Between the trimmed V and J ends, which lost 2 bases and 4 bases, there was a span of 11 bases. In germline, CDR1 is MDHEN, CDR2 SYDVKM. Here the CDR3 reads CASSLKRPRETQYF. The CDR3 DNA sequence: TGTGCCAGCAGTTTAAAGCGTCCCCGAGAGACCCAGTACTTC.

The chain recombines TRBV20-1 with TRBJ2-5; D is possibly TRBD1 or TRBD2 (5 bases each). The V end lost 3 bases, the J end lost 4 bases, and 15 bases lay between the germline ends. The CDR3 covers 14 residues. Germline V gene data show CDR1 as DFQATT and CDR2 as SNEGSKA (reference sequence). The CDR3 loop is CSASRTGLGETQYF. As DNA, the CDR3 is TGCAGTGCTAGTCGGACGGGGCTTGGAGAGACCCAGTACTTC.

At least ten counts were recorded for this clonotype. The chain uses TRBV4-2 and TRBJ1-1, with D perhaps matching TRBD1 (5 bases). This CDR3 is 15 amino acids long. Trimming took off 1 base at V and 10 bases at J, with 19 bases between the two ends. Germline V CDR1 and CDR2: LGHNA, YNFKEQ. CDR3 in amino acids: CASSQVLTGGTGAFF. CDR3 nucleotide sequence: TGTGCCAGCAGCCAAGTTTTAACCGGTGGGACCGGAGCTTTCTTT.

This clonotype is labeled as medium-sized. The chain employs TRBV16 and TRBJ2-6; D gene unclear. This CDR3 is 18 amino acids long. V gave up 7 bases and J gave up 0 bases, with 19 bases separating them. Germline loops: CDR1 KGHSY, CDR2 FQNENV. CDR3 DNA sequence: TGTGCCAGCACCCAGACACGGCCTGAGCGCTCTGGGGCCAACGTCCTGACTTTC. Translation: CASTQTRPERSGANVLTF.

This clonotype was seen repeatedly, ten times or more. V usage is TRBV6-6 and J usage is TRBJ2-1; unclear D gene. The CDR3 is 13 amino acids. The germline V and J ends were trimmed by 0 bases and 5 bases, with 5 bases remaining between them. CDR1 MNHNY and CDR2 SVGAGI come from the germline V gene (reference sequence). The CDR3 reads CASSYSRDNEQFF. The CDR3 nucleotides read TGTGCCAGCAGTTACTCCCGAGACAATGAGCAGTTCTTC.

J is TRBJ1-5 and V is TRBV19, with a tentative D call TRBD1 (5 bases). V lost 5 bases to trimming and J lost 0 bases, with 17 bases between them. CDR1 and CDR2 from the germline V gene are LNHDA and SQIVND (reference sequence). CDR3 size: 17 residues. This CDR3 is CASSSRDGAYSNQPQHF. DNA for the CDR3: TGTGCCAGTAGTTCCCGGGACGGAGCGTATAGCAATCAGCCCCAGCATTTT.

This clonotype has a count of ten or more. The chain is built from TRBV7-2 and TRBJ1-1, with D hard to call. The germline CDR1 and CDR2 sequences are SGHTA and FQGNSA. The CDR3 runs to 16 residues. V was cut by 5 bases and J by 4 bases, with 20 bases left in between. The CDR3 DNA reads as TGTGCCAGCAGCCCACGGGGAGGAACTACGAGCACTGAAGCTTTCTTT. Translation: CASSPRGGTTSTEAFF.

This clonotype occurred many times. This sequence joins TRBV2 and TRBJ2-6; TRBD2 might be the D (6 bases). The ends were cut back, 6 bases at V and 4 bases at J, with 13 bases in the middle. This CDR3 has 15 residues. CDR1 and CDR2 (germline): SNHLY, FYNNEI. For the CDR3, the DNA is TGTGCCAGCAGCGGATGGAGGGCCGGGGCCAACGTCCTGACTTTC. As protein: CASSGWRAGANVLTF.

This clonotype was observed many times. The V gene is TRBV3-1, the J gene TRBJ2-1; D perhaps matches TRBD2 (6 bases). This CDR3 has 13 amino acids. The V end lost 4 bases, the J end lost 4 bases, and 8 bases lay between the germline ends. The germline gives CDR1 LGHDT, CDR2 YNNKEL (reference sequence). Written as DNA, the CDR3 is TGTGCCAGCAGCCGCGGGGTGTACAATGAGCAGTTCTTC. Its protein is CASSRGVYNEQFF.

At least ten counts were recorded for this clonotype. The J gene is TRBJ2-7, the V gene TRBV28; 10 bases agree with TRBD2. J gave up 0 bases and V 5 bases, and 13 bases lay outside the gene matches. Germline V lookup: CDR1 MDHEN, CDR2 SYDVKM. This CDR3 has 18 residues. CDR3 loop: CASSPSPSGGPSSYEQYF. DNA for the CDR3: TGTGCCAGCAGTCCATCTCCTAGCGGGGGCCCGAGCTCCTACGAGCAGTACTTC.

This clonotype was seen ten or more times. The chain employs TRBV2 and TRBJ2-5; D remains unclear. The V gene's germline CDR1 is SNHLY and CDR2 FYNNEI. Trimming cost V 7 bases and J 2 bases, with 11 bases left between them. This CDR3 is built from 13 residues. CDR3 sequence: CASKLQRQETQYF. CDR3 sequence (DNA): TGTGCCAGCAAATTGCAGCGACAAGAGACCCAGTACTTC. Supplemented by reference TRBV2 and TRBJ2-5, the full variable domain reads EPEVTQTPSHQVTQMGQEVILRCVPISNHLYFYWYRQILGQKVEFLVSFYNNEISEKSEIFDDQFSVERPDGSNFTLKIRSTKLEDSAMYFCASKLQRQETQYFGPGTRLLVL.

This clonotype was seen ten or more times. The J gene is TRBJ1-2, the V gene TRBV4-3; the D is unclear. The germline V gene encodes CDR1 LGHNA and CDR2 YSLEER. CDR3 length equals 15 residues. V dropped 0 bases and J dropped 3 bases, with 11 bases sitting between them. The CDR3: CASSQESAEYYGYTF. CDR3 nucleotide sequence: TGCGCCAGCAGCCAAGAGTCGGCAGAATACTATGGCTACACCTTC.

This clonotype was counted between two and nine times. The chain employs TRBV4-3 and TRBJ2-3; 7 nucleotides agree with TRBD2. CDR1 and CDR2 (germline): LGHNA, YSLEER. This CDR3 spans 13 amino acids. The trim removed 6 bases at V and 3 bases at J, leaving 3 bases unmatched. In DNA form, the CDR3 reads TGCGCCAGCAGGCCTAGCGGAACAGATACGCAGTATTTT. This gives the protein CASRPSGTDTQYF.

This chain connects TRBV7-2 to TRBJ2-5, with a tentative D call TRBD2 (7 bases). Deletions cut 10 bases from V and 6 bases from J, with 21 bases between. This CDR3 is 14 amino acids long. CDR1 and CDR2 from the germline V gene are SGHTA and FQGNSA. CDR3 DNA: TGTGCCACCCGGAATGGGGGGGCCGGGAAGACCCAGTACTTC. Encoded protein: CATRNGGAGKTQYF.

This clonotype has ten or more counts. J is TRBJ1-6 and V is TRBV7-2; D is unclear. With 4 bases removed from V and 14 bases from J, the gap between germline ends came to 9 bases. Germline CDR1 SGHTA, CDR2 FQGNSA. This CDR3 has 11 residues. The CDR3 coding sequence is TGTGCCAGCAGCTCAGGAGCCACCCTCCACTTT. Amino acid sequence: CASSSGATLHF.

This clonotype was picked up many times. The gene calls are TRBV19 and TRBJ1-2; D gene unclear. CDR1 and CDR2 (germline): LNHDA, SQIVND (reference sequence). Trimming stripped 3 bases from V and 4 bases from J, with 12 bases between. The CDR3 loop spans 14 amino acids. The CDR3 loop is CASSILQPIYGYTF. CDR3 DNA: TGTGCCAGTAGTATCCTACAACCAATCTATGGCTACACCTTC.

This clonotype was recorded a few times. The chain links TRBV18 to TRBJ2-5; the D is unclear. The CDR3 has 13 residues. CDR1 is KGHSH, CDR2 LQKENI, per germline. The ends were cut back, 3 bases at V and 5 bases at J, with 10 bases in the middle. The CDR3 coding sequence is TGTGCCAGCTCACCTCTCCCGATGGAGACCCAGTACTTC. Translating it yields CASSPLPMETQYF.

There are many counts of this clonotype. The chain has TRBV27 and TRBJ1-4; 7 positions agree with TRBD1. The CDR3 contains 16 residues. Germline V lookup: CDR1 MNHEY, CDR2 SMNVEV (reference sequence). Losses at the gene ends were 5 bases for V and 7 bases for J; bases not matched to a gene: 13. The CDR3 loop reads CASSTYLQGVGEKLFF. CDR3 coding DNA: TGTGCCAGCAGTACCTACCTCCAGGGGGTGGGTGAAAAACTGTTTTTT. The full variable domain, completed using reference TRBV27 and TRBJ1-4, is EAQVTQNPRYLITVTGKKLTVTCSQNMNHEYMSWYRQDPGLGLRQIYYSMNVEVTDKGDVPEGYKVSRKEKRNFPLILESPSPNQTSLYFCASSTYLQGVGEKLFFGSGTQLSVL.

The table lists this clonotype with many counts. The CDR3 DNA reads as TGCAGCGGGCGACAGGTCATGGGAAACACTGAAGCTTTCTTT. Translated: CSGRQVMGNTEAFF. The chain recombines TRBV29-1 with TRBJ1-1; tentative D call: TRBD1 (6 bases). Per the germline V gene, CDR1 is SQVTM and CDR2 is ANQGSEA. CDR3 size: 14 residues. The V end was cut by 7 bases, the J end by 2 bases, with 17 bases between.

This clonotype came up many times. The V call is TRBV7-9, the J call TRBJ2-7; the D gene could be TRBD1 or TRBD2 (5 bases each). This CDR3 is built from 14 residues. V gave up 5 bases and J gave up 1 base, with 12 bases separating them. The germline CDR1 and CDR2 sequences are SEHNR and FQNEAQ (reference sequence). The DNA of the CDR3 is TGTGCCAGCAGCCCCAGGGACCGATCCTACGAGCAGTACTTC. Its protein product is CASSPRDRSYEQYF. Full variable domain (remainder filled in from reference TRBV7-9 and TRBJ2-7): DTGVSQNPRHKITKRGQNVTFRCDPISEHNRLYWYRQTLGQGPEFLTYFQNEAQLEKSRLLSDRFSAERPKGSFSTLEIQRTEQGDSAMYLCASSPRDRSYEQYFGPGTRLTVT.